This T cell receptor (beta chain) is from a study of cytomegalovirus exposure and HLA in healthy donors. General study points: The authors confirmed in vitro that three CMV-associated chains were specific for CMV antigens. Earlier results showed most TCR beta V segments being productive about 90% or about 30% of the time.

It was with 60 Vbeta and 13 Jbeta primers that the PCR ran. The repertoire was sequenced with immunoSEQ multiplex PCR; TCRdb's copy has only in-frame clones and lacks some. Of some 250,000 clones in the sample, around 76% were seen once. This CDR3 comprises 13 residues. Germline V lookup: CDR1 SGHRS, CDR2 YFSETQ. V trimming: 5 bases; J trimming: 8 bases; junction bases outside the gene matches: 9. With respect to this clone: The antigen remains undetermined.

What was sequenced was PBMCs. This sequence joins TRBV5-1 and TRBJ1-1, with TRBD1 matching over 7 bases. This clonotype was obtained from a middle-aged woman in good health and CMV-seropositive. CDR3 nucleotides: TGCGCCAGCAGTTTATGGACAGGATCCGAAGCTTTCTTT. Protein sequence: CASSLWTGSEAFF.